This T cell receptor (beta chain) is from a study of T cell repertoires in cytomegalovirus infection. Study information: Recently described HLA-C-restricted plus well-studied HLA-B-restricted CMV epitopes were used.

V was shortened by 5 bases and J by 3 bases, with 16 bases between the two germline ends. Germline values: CDR1 LNHNV, CDR2 YYDKDF (reference sequence). The CDR3 has 16 residues. The table lists this clonotype with a few counts. The target antigen is unknown. TCRdb re-called the reads through MiXCR, storing one row per CDR3 protein. The top ten hold 9.5% to 15% of the sample, which has about 830,000 distinct CDR3 sequences, approximately 30% seen once. Points from the study as a whole: HLA-C-restricted CMV-specific TCR beta clonotypes were dominant in the ex vivo response.

The clonotype comes from a human donor in good health (CMV status not recorded). Some clones in this sample may be carry-over from other donors' samples. The sequencing here drew on cultured CD8+ T cells from PBMCs, taken from culture after CMV antigen stimulation. V usage is TRBV15 and J usage is TRBJ2-2, with D possibly being TRBD2 (6 bases). As DNA, the CDR3 is TGTGCCACCAGCTCCCAGGAGGGAGCGGACACCGGGGAGCTGTTTTTT. Amino acids: CATSSQEGADTGELFF.